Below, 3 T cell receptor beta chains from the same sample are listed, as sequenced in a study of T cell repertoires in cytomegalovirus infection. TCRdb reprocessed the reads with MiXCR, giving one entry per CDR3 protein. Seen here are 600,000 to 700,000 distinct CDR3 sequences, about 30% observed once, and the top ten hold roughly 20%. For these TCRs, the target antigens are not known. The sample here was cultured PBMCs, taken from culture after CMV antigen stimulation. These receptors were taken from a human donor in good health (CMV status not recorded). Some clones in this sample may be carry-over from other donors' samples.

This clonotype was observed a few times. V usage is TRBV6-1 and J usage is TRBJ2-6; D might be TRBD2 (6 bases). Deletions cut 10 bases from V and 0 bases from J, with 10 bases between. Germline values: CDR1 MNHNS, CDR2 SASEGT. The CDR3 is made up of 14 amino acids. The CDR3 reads CATYGGSGANVLTF. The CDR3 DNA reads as TGTGCCACCTACGGGGGCTCTGGGGCCAACGTCCTGACTTTC.

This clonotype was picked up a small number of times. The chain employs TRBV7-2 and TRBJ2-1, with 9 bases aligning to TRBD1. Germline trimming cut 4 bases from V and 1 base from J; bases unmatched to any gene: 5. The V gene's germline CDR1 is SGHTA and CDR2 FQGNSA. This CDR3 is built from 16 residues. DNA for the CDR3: TGTGCCAGCAGCTACTCAGGGACAGGGTCCTACAATGAGCAGTTCTTC. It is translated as CASSYSGTGSYNEQFF.

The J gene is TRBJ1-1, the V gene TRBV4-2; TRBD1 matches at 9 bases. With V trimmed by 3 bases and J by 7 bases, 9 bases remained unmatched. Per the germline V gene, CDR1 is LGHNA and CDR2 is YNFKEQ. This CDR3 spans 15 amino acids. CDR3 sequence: CASSQAGTGLGEAFF. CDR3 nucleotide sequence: TGTGCCAGCAGCCAGGCCGGGACAGGGTTAGGTGAAGCTTTCTTT.